These 11 T cell receptor beta chains were all obtained from the same sample, sequenced in a study of T cell repertoires in cytomegalovirus infection. These TCRs are of unknown antigen specificity. TCRdb re-called the reads with MiXCR, one entry per CDR3 protein. This sample has 450,000 to 650,000 distinct CDR3 sequences; roughly 43% occur once, and the top ten carry around 46%. The input for sequencing was cultured PBMCs, taken from culture after CMV antigen stimulation. The receptor source for this set is a human donor in good health (CMV status not recorded). Some clones in this sample may be carry-over from other donors' samples.

The chain recombines TRBV12-3 or TRBV12-4 with TRBJ2-1, with D maybe TRBD1 (6 bases). Deletions cut 4 bases from V and 6 bases from J, with 19 bases between. The CDR3 is 16 amino acids. This CDR3 is CASSSTGLRSRNEQFF. The CDR3 nucleotides read TGTGCCAGCAGTTCTACAGGGTTACGAAGCCGCAATGAGCAGTTCTTC.

V gene TRBV28 combines with J gene TRBJ1-1; D remains ambiguous. V was cut by 3 bases and J by 7 bases, with 12 bases left in between. Germline V gene sequence: CDR1 MDHEN, CDR2 SYDVKM. The length of the CDR3 is 13 residues. CDR3: CASSFLRAGEAFF. The CDR3 nucleotides are TGTGCCAGCAGTTTTCTGAGGGCGGGTGAAGCTTTCTTT.

There are many counts of this clonotype. The chain employs TRBV12-3 or TRBV12-4 and TRBJ2-7, with TRBD1 identical over 11 bases. Germline trimming cut 1 base from V and 3 bases from J; bases unmatched to any gene: 5. The CDR3 is made up of 16 amino acids. Here the CDR3 DNA reads TGTGCCAGCAGTTTAGGTTTGGGGACAGGGGGCTACGAGCAGTACTTC. Its protein product is CASSLGLGTGGYEQYF.

CDR3 nucleotide sequence: TGTGCCAGCGGAGACAGTCCTTACAATGAGCAGTTCTTC. Translated: CASGDSPYNEQFF. This sequence joins TRBV7-2 and TRBJ2-1; weak D call: TRBD1 (5 bases). The CDR3 extends over 13 amino acids. Germline loops: CDR1 SGHTA, CDR2 FQGNSA. Trimming took off 8 bases at V and 4 bases at J, with 12 bases between the two ends.

The chain is built from TRBV12-3 or TRBV12-4 and TRBJ1-5; D is uncertain. Trimming removed 6 bases at V and 1 base at J, with 13 bases between. CDR3 size: 15 residues. The CDR3 loop reads CASSRSLGSNQPQHF. The CDR3 DNA sequence: TGTGCCAGCAGCAGGTCCCTGGGGAGCAATCAGCCCCAGCATTTT.

This clonotype was found a few times. The chain couples TRBV6-6 to TRBJ2-1, with 9 bases matching TRBD1. Germline CDR1 is MNHNY and CDR2 is SVGAGI (reference sequence). CDR3 size: 17 residues. Unmatched junction bases numbered 12, after V lost 1 base and J lost 8 bases. The CDR3 spells CASSYFRGTGSLHEQFF. In nucleotides, the CDR3 is TGTGCCAGCAGTTACTTCCGGGGGACAGGGTCCCTGCATGAGCAGTTCTTC.

The rearrangement uses TRBV5-1 and TRBJ2-7, with D perhaps matching TRBD2 (6 bases). The V and J ends lost 1 base and 4 bases respectively, with 12 bases between them. CDR1 and CDR2 (germline): SGHRS, YFSETQ. This CDR3 contains 14 residues. CDR3 coding DNA: TGCGCCAGCAGCTTGTCGGGGACTCAATACGAGCAGTACTTC. Its translation: CASSLSGTQYEQYF.

This clonotype has a handful of counts. The chain has TRBV7-8 and TRBJ2-3; D is ambiguous. V dropped 11 bases and J dropped 1 base, with 16 bases sitting between them. Germline loops: CDR1 SGHVS, CDR2 FQNEAQ. The CDR3 is 14 amino acids. CDR3 in DNA: TGTGCCTCGATTCGAGTCCCGGGCACAGATACGCAGTATTTT. Encoded protein: CASIRVPGTDTQYF.

The chain couples TRBV6-1 to TRBJ1-5, with D possibly TRBD1 on 5 matching bases. CDR3 size: 15 residues. With 2 bases removed from V and 2 bases from J, the gap between germline ends came to 10 bases. Per germline, CDR1 MNHNS and CDR2 SASEGT. The chain's CDR3 is CASSERGRGNQPQHF. Here the CDR3 DNA reads TGTGCCAGCAGTGAAAGGGGAAGAGGCAATCAGCCCCAGCATTTT.

The V gene is TRBV28, the J gene TRBJ1-4, with D hard to call. Germline V CDR1 and CDR2: MDHEN, SYDVKM. The CDR3 is made up of 16 amino acids. Trimming took 0 bases from V and 1 from J, leaving 9 bases between them. The CDR3 spells CASSLWTGKTNEKLFF. CDR3 sequence (DNA): TGTGCCAGCAGTTTATGGACGGGGAAAACTAATGAAAAACTGTTTTTT.

The V gene is TRBV20-1, the J gene TRBJ2-7, with TRBD2 matching over 10 bases. CDR1 DFQATT and CDR2 SNEGSKA come from the germline V gene (reference sequence). The CDR3 is made up of 15 amino acids. J lost 1 base, V lost 3 bases, and 6 bases had no gene match. CDR3 sequence: CSASPQREGSYEQYF. CDR3 nucleotides: TGCAGTGCTAGTCCCCAGCGGGAGGGGTCCTACGAGCAGTACTTC.